These 28 T cell receptor beta chains came from one sample sequenced in a study of glioma-infiltrating T cells. Amplification of TCR alpha and beta CDR3 regions from RNA used iRepertoire nested multiplex PCR. TCRdb reprocessed the multiplex PCR reads via MiXCR and lists one record per CDR3 protein. Among tens of thousands of distinct CDR3 sequences listed, roughly 23% were seen once. The specimen sequenced was glioma tissue, nonneoplastic brain tissue, or PBMCs (not recorded which). The receptors shown here come from a human donor with low-grade glioma or glioblastoma, undergoing nonglioma brain surgery, or in good health (not recorded which).

This clonotype was recorded at least ten times. The gene calls are TRBV25-1 and TRBJ2-7; D gene uncertain. There are 11 residues in the CDR3. Germline V gene sequence: CDR1 MGHDK, CDR2 SYGVNS. The V end lost 10 bases, the J end lost 7 bases, and 14 bases lay between the germline ends. The CDR3 region has the DNA TGTGCCACTACGCTGGGGAAAGAGCAGTACTTC. Translation: CATTLGKEQYF.

The chain uses TRBV29-1 and TRBJ2-4; 7 bases are a match to TRBD1. There are 13 residues in the CDR3. Trimming took 7 bases from V and 3 from J; bases not matched to a gene: 6. Germline V lookup: CDR1 SQVTM, CDR2 ANQGSEA. The CDR3 DNA is TGCAGCGCACGACCAGGGGGCAAAAACATTCAGTACTTC. Amino acid sequence: CSARPGGKNIQYF. The whole variable domain, filled in from reference TRBV29-1 and TRBJ2-4, reads SAVISQKPSRDICQRGTSLTIQCQVDSQVTMMFWYRQQPGQSLTLIATANQGSEATYESGFVIDKFPISRPNLTFSTLTVSNMSPEDSSIYLCSARPGGKNIQYFGAGTRLSVL.

This clonotype was recorded once. The junction departs from the called germline gene at one end, perhaps through a read error. The chain combines TRBV6-1 with TRBJ1-1; tentatively, D is TRBD1 (5 bases). Germline CDR1 MNHNS, CDR2 SASEGT. The CDR3 covers 14 residues. The CDR3 here is CASSEVGAATEAFF. The DNA for the CDR3 is TGTGCAAGCAGTGAAGTAGGGGCGGCCACTGAAGCTTTCTTT.

On this clonotype itself: It is likely a read error, because the conserved phenylalanine at the end of the CDR3 is missing. The chain combines TRBV7-9 with TRBJ2-2, with TRBD1 matching over 8 bases. The V gene end was trimmed by 5 bases and the J gene end by 5 bases; junction bases not matched to a gene: 13. Germline CDR1 reads SEHNR; CDR2 reads FQNEAQ (reference sequence). The CDR3 is 17 residues long. The CDR3 sequence is CASSPSLDRVKTGELFY. CDR3 coding DNA: TGTGCCAGCAGCCCCAGCCTGGACAGGGTTAAGACCGGGGAGCTGTTTTAT.

The chain uses TRBV19 and TRBJ2-5; 7 nucleotides line up with TRBD1. V shed 4 bases, J shed 3 bases, and the junction held 5 bases outside the gene matches. Germline assignment: CDR1 LNHDA and CDR2 SQIVND (reference sequence). This CDR3 has 14 residues. CDR3 coding DNA: TGTGCCAGTAGTACCCGGACAGGCGAAGAGACCCAGTACTTC. Translated, it gives CASSTRTGEETQYF. The full variable domain, with the rest looked up from reference TRBV19 and TRBJ2-5, is DGGITQSPKYLFRKEGQNVTLSCEQNLNHDAMYWYRQDPGQGLRLIYYSQIVNDFQKGDIAEGYSVSREKKESFPLTVTSAQKNPTAFYLCASSTRTGEETQYFGPGTRLLVL.

As concerns this clonotype: A much larger clone lies one base from this, so it may be a read error. V and J are TRBV6-5 and TRBJ1-4; weak D call: TRBD1 (6 bases). The CDR3 contains 15 residues. V was trimmed by 4 bases and J by 10 bases, leaving 19 bases between them. Looked up from germline, CDR1 is MNHEY and CDR2 is SVGAGI. Written as DNA, the CDR3 is TGTGCCAGCAGTTCCGGGACCGGGGGCGCGGGAAAACTGTTTTTT. It specifies CASSSGTGGAGKLFF.

This rearrangement joins TRBV11-2 to TRBJ2-7; D uncertain. CDR1 is SGHAT and CDR2 is FQNNGV in the germline V gene. The CDR3 extends over 14 amino acids. Trimming took 2 bases from V and 6 from J, leaving 14 bases between them. CDR3 nucleotides: TGTGCCAGCAGCTTAAGTCCAAAGGGATCCGAGCAGTACTTC. Translating it yields CASSLSPKGSEQYF. Complete variable domain (other parts from reference TRBV11-2 and TRBJ2-7): EAGVAQSPRYKIIEKRQSVAFWCNPISGHATLYWYQQILGQGPKLLIQFQNNGVVDDSQLPKDRFSAERLKGVDSTLKIQPAKLEDSAVYLCASSLSPKGSEQYFGPGTRLTVT.

This chain joins TRBV10-2 and TRBJ1-4; 7 bases match TRBD1. Per the germline V gene, CDR1 is WSHSY and CDR2 is SAAADI. The CDR3 totals 13 residues. V was pared by 7 bases and J by 10 bases, with 9 bases of the junction left unmatched. The CDR3 region is CASTATGRAKLFF. The CDR3 DNA follows: TGCGCCAGCACAGCGACAGGGCGGGCAAAACTGTTTTTT.

This clonotype was counted many times. This chain joins TRBV3-1 and TRBJ2-5; 10 bases align to TRBD1. The CDR3 is 14 amino acids. Unmatched junction bases numbered 4, after V lost 5 bases and J lost 4 bases. Looked up from germline, CDR1 is LGHDT and CDR2 is YNNKEL (reference sequence). CDR3: CASSADRGPETQYF. The CDR3 DNA is TGTGCCAGCAGCGCTGACAGGGGGCCAGAGACCCAGTACTTC.

The table lists this clonotype with many counts. The chain is built from TRBV7-9 and TRBJ1-2, with a weak D call TRBD1 (5 bases). This CDR3 has 16 residues. CDR1 is SEHNR and CDR2 is FQNEAQ in the germline V gene (reference sequence). Between the trimmed V and J ends, which lost 5 bases and 6 bases, there was a span of 22 bases. DNA of the CDR3: TGTGCCAGCAGCCCGAGGGGTGGCTTTGGCGTTGATGGCTACACCTTC. It yields the protein CASSPRGGFGVDGYTF.

This clonotype came up many times. V gene TRBV6-6 combines with J gene TRBJ2-1; D is tentatively TRBD1 or TRBD2 (5 bases each). This CDR3 contains 15 residues. Germline V gene lookup returns CDR1 MNHNY and CDR2 SVGAGI (reference sequence). V lost 0 bases to trimming and J lost 4 bases, with 10 bases between them. CDR3 in amino acids: CASSYSKGRYNEQFF. CDR3 sequence (DNA): TGTGCCAGCAGTTACTCGAAGGGACGTTACAATGAGCAGTTCTTC.

The chain employs TRBV29-1 and TRBJ1-2, with 7 nucleotides matching TRBD1. Germline CDR1 is SQVTM and CDR2 is ANQGSEA. V lost 6 bases and J lost 1; bases outside the gene matches: 11. The CDR3 runs to 15 residues. The CDR3 coding sequence is TGCAGCGTGGGTCGTGACAGGGAGGATAACTATGGCTACACCTTC. This gives the protein CSVGRDREDNYGYTF.

As for this clonotype: A single base separates this from a much larger clone, so it may be a read error. V is TRBV6-5 and J is TRBJ2-3; no clear D. Germline-derived CDR1 and CDR2 are MNHEY and SVGAGI. The CDR3 runs 13 residues. Here the CDR3 DNA reads TGTGCCATCAGTAAGTCGAACTCAGATACGCAGTATTTT. Translation: CAISKSNSDTQYF.

Concerning this clonotype: This clone may be a read error of a much larger clone one base away. The chain carries TRBV6-9 and TRBJ2-2; a weak D match, TRBD2 (5 bases). This CDR3 contains 14 residues. Germline CDR1 MNHGY, CDR2 SVAAGI. Written as DNA, the CDR3 is TGTGCCAGCAGTTACAGGCAGAACACCGGGAAGCTGTTTTTT. Residues: CASSYRQNTGKLFF.

In its sample, this clonotype was seen many times. V is TRBV27 and J is TRBJ2-3; no clear D. V lost 7 bases and J 2 bases, leaving 10 bases between the germline ends. The germline CDR1 and CDR2 sequences are MNHEY and SMNVEV (reference sequence). This CDR3 is built from 13 residues. CDR3 residues: CASNSLNTDTQYF. The CDR3 DNA reads as TGTGCCAGCAACAGCCTAAACACAGATACGCAGTATTTT.

In this sample, this clonotype turned up many times. CDR3 protein: CSARDSQARTDTQYF. The CDR3 DNA reads as TGCAGTGCTAGAGATAGCCAGGCGCGTACAGATACGCAGTATTTT. The chain is built from TRBV20-1 and TRBJ2-3, with D hard to call. Germline V CDR1 and CDR2: DFQATT, SNEGSKA (reference sequence). Trimming left V 0 bases short and J 3 bases short, with 13 bases between. CDR3 length equals 15 residues.

About this clonotype itself: A junction boundary mismatches the germline segment, possibly from a read error. The rearrangement uses TRBV6-2 or TRBV6-3 and TRBJ1-5, with D tentatively TRBD1 (5 bases). Per germline, CDR1 MNHEY and CDR2 SVGEGT. The CDR3 consists of 15 residues. The CDR3 loop is CASSPDSMGNQPPHF. The CDR3 DNA follows: TGTGCCAGCAGTCCCGACAGTATGGGCAATCAGCCCCCGCATTTT.

This clonotype occurred many times. The rearrangement uses TRBV10-3 and TRBJ1-3; maybe TRBD1 (5 bases). CDR3 length: 15 amino acids. The V gene's germline CDR1 is ENHRY and CDR2 SYGVKD. V lost 11 bases and J lost 2, with 19 bases in between. In DNA, the CDR3 is TGTGCCCTAAGGGACCCGGACGGACCTGGAAACACCATATATTTT. It specifies CALRDPDGPGNTIYF.

This chain links TRBV2 with TRBJ1-4, with D unresolved. Trimming took off 7 bases at V and 0 bases at J, with 12 bases between the two ends. The length of the CDR3 is 15 residues. Per germline, CDR1 SNHLY and CDR2 FYNNEI. CDR3 amino acids: CASTSGRATNEKLFF. The DNA for the CDR3 is TGTGCCAGCACCAGCGGGCGGGCAACTAATGAAAAACTGTTTTTT.

This clonotype was counted ten times or more. The V call is TRBV20-1, the J call TRBJ1-5; D remains ambiguous. CDR3 size: 13 residues. The germline V gene encodes CDR1 DFQATT and CDR2 SNEGSKA (reference sequence). Deletions cut 3 bases from V and 6 bases from J, with 12 bases between. The CDR3 spells CSARAVRSQPQHF. The CDR3 nucleotides read TGCAGTGCTAGGGCGGTTAGGTCTCAGCCCCAGCATTTT.

This clonotype was counted many times. This chain uses TRBV20-1 with TRBJ2-4; TRBD2 aligns across 14 bases. The CDR3 spans 15 residues. After removal of 6 bases from V and 10 bases from J, the junction contained 11 bases not matched to a gene. Per germline, CDR1 DFQATT and CDR2 SNEGSKA (reference sequence). The CDR3 protein is CSASGTSGGLRIQYF. CDR3 sequence (DNA): TGCAGTGCGTCCGGGACTAGCGGGGGCCTGAGGATTCAGTACTTC.

As to this clonotype: A much bigger clone sits one base away, suggesting this may be a read error. This chain uses TRBV3-1 with TRBJ2-3; D uncertain. From germline, CDR1 is LGHDT and CDR2 YNNKEL (reference sequence). Trimming pared 4 bases from V and 5 bases from J, leaving 16 bases between. The CDR3 contains 15 residues. CDR3 amino acids: CASSPTLQKGDTQYF. CDR3 DNA: TGTGCCAGCAGCCCGACCCTCCAAAAGGGAGATACGCAGTATTTT.

This clonotype was seen at least ten times. The chain uses TRBV7-2 and TRBJ2-3, with D maybe TRBD1 (5 bases). The V gene lost 3 bases and the J gene lost 0 bases, with 10 bases spanning the gap. The CDR3 length is 15 residues. Germline V gives CDR1 SGHTA, CDR2 FQGNSA. The CDR3 loop is CASSLAGPSTDTQYF. For the CDR3, the DNA is TGTGCCAGCAGCTTGGCAGGGCCTAGCACAGATACGCAGTATTTT.

Only a few counts were recorded for this clonotype. The J gene is TRBJ2-1, the V gene TRBV19; D ambiguous. Germline-derived CDR1 and CDR2 are LNHDA and SQIVND (reference sequence). CDR3 length: 16 amino acids. The ends were cut back, 1 base at V and 1 base at J, with 11 bases in the middle. The CDR3 loop is CASSIGGSYSYNEQFF. In DNA, the CDR3 is TGTGCCAGTAGTATAGGTGGGTCCTATTCCTACAATGAGCAGTTCTTC. Drawing the rest from reference TRBV19 and TRBJ2-1, the complete variable domain is DGGITQSPKYLFRKEGQNVTLSCEQNLNHDAMYWYRQDPGQGLRLIYYSQIVNDFQKGDIAEGYSVSREKKESFPLTVTSAQKNPTAFYLCASSIGGSYSYNEQFFGPGTRLTVL.

V is TRBV6-1 and J is TRBJ2-7; 14 bases are shared with TRBD2. Germline V gives CDR1 MNHNS, CDR2 SASEGT. This CDR3 has 17 residues. Trimming at V came to 3 bases and at J to 2 bases, leaving 6 bases not matched to a gene. The CDR3 bases are TGTGCCAGCAGTGATCAGCCGGGACTAGCGGGAGCCTACGAGCAGTACTTC. It is translated as CASSDQPGLAGAYEQYF.

This clonotype was recorded at least ten times. The chain is built from TRBV7-2 and TRBJ1-2; D unclear. Germline CDR1 is SGHTA and CDR2 is FQGNSA. V lost 0 bases and J 8 bases, leaving 16 bases between the germline ends. The CDR3 runs 15 residues. For the CDR3, the DNA is TGTGCCAGCAGCTTAGCTTCCGGGGAGCTGCAGGGCTACACCTTC. Translating gives CASSLASGELQGYTF.

A remark on this clonotype: The junction departs from germline at one end; a sequencing error may be responsible. The chain joins TRBV5-1 to TRBJ2-7, with TRBD2 matching 9 bases. From germline, CDR1 is SGHRS and CDR2 YFSETQ. This CDR3 is built from 14 residues. The CDR3 spells CASKSGGSYYEQYF. In DNA form, the CDR3 reads TGTGCCAGCAAAAGCGGGGGGTCCTACTACGAGCAGTACTTC. Using reference TRBV5-1 and TRBJ2-7 for the parts outside the CDR3, the full variable domain is KAGVTQTPRYLIKTRGQQVTLSCSPISGHRSVSWYQQTPGQGLQFLFEYFSETQRNKGNFPGRFSGRQFSNSRSEMNVSTLELGDSALYLCASKSGGSYYEQYFGPGTRLTVT.

The V call is TRBV7-6, the J call TRBJ2-5; weak D call: TRBD1 (6 bases). Deletions cut 4 bases from V and 3 bases from J, with 12 bases between. The length of the CDR3 is 14 residues. The V gene's germline CDR1 is SGHVS and CDR2 FNYEAQ. CDR3: CASSSQGLKETQYF. CDR3 sequence (DNA): TGTGCCAGCAGCTCGCAGGGGCTAAAAGAGACCCAGTACTTC.